The 7 T cell receptor beta chains given below trace back to one sample, sequenced in a study of T cells in Graves' hyperthyroidism and ophthalmopathy. Amplification yielded TCR beta CDR3 regions, with RNA transcripts as the source. First-round RT-PCR with HTBI primers amplified the TCR CDR3 region. TCRdb re-called the multiplex PCR reads through MiXCR, storing one row per CDR3 protein. In the table there are about 370,000 distinct CDR3 sequences, roughly 15% of which are singletons. The sample taken for sequencing was blood. The receptors were gathered from a woman in her sixties with Graves' ophthalmopathy.

This clonotype was observed a few times. The genes are TRBV2 and TRBJ2-1; the match to TRBD2 covers 7 bases. The CDR3 totals 13 residues. V gave up 8 bases and J gave up 3 bases; unmatched junction bases: 4. The germline CDR1 and CDR2 sequences are SNHLY and FYNNEI. This chain's CDR3 is CASRSGNYNEQFF. The CDR3 nucleotides read TGTGCCAGCCGAAGCGGGAACTACAATGAGCAGTTCTTC. Complete variable domain (other parts from reference TRBV2 and TRBJ2-1): EPEVTQTPSHQVTQMGQEVILRCVPISNHLYFYWYRQILGQKVEFLVSFYNNEISEKSEIFDDQFSVERPDGSNFTLKIRSTKLEDSAMYFCASRSGNYNEQFFGPGTRLTVL.

Many counts were recorded for this clonotype. V and J are TRBV9 and TRBJ2-7; weak D call: TRBD2 (6 bases). The CDR3 sequence is 18 residues long. V was trimmed by 6 bases and J by 3 bases, leaving 28 bases between them. Germline V lookup: CDR1 SGDLS, CDR2 YYNGEE. The CDR3 sequence: CASKRGENHPGTGYEQYF. The CDR3 DNA is TGTGCCAGCAAGCGAGGGGAAAACCATCCCGGGACTGGCTACGAGCAGTACTTC.

The chain recombines TRBV12-5 with TRBJ2-5; TRBD2 might be the D (5 bases). This CDR3 has 13 amino acids. The germline gives CDR1 LGHNT, CDR2 FRNRAP. V was pared by 1 base and J by 4 bases, with 7 bases between. The CDR3 bases are TGTGCTAGTGGTTTGGGAAGCGGAGAGACCCAGTACTTC. This sequence encodes CASGLGSGETQYF. Full variable domain (remainder filled in from reference TRBV12-5 and TRBJ2-5): DARVTQTPRHKVTEMGQEVTMRCQPILGHNTVFWYRQTMMQGLELLAYFRNRAPLDDSGMPKDRFSAEMPDATLATLKIQPSEPRDSAVYFCASGLGSGETQYFGPGTRLLVL.

The chain combines TRBV29-1 with TRBJ2-7; 9 bases are a match to TRBD2. The V gene end was trimmed by 6 bases and the J gene end by 3 bases; junction bases not matched to a gene: 3. Germline CDR1 is SQVTM and CDR2 is ANQGSEA. The CDR3 sequence is 12 residues long. CDR3 protein: CSVRTSDYEQYF. CDR3 coding DNA: TGCAGCGTCCGGACTAGCGACTACGAGCAGTACTTC.

At least ten counts were recorded for this clonotype. The V and J genes are TRBV6-1 and TRBJ2-7; D could derive from TRBD1 or TRBD2 (5 bases each). Germline lookup yields CDR1 MNHNS and CDR2 SASEGT. This CDR3 has 15 amino acids. Trimming stripped 0 bases from V and 2 bases from J, with 11 bases between. The CDR3: CASSEAGVGTYEQYF. The DNA for the CDR3 is TGTGCCAGCAGTGAAGCGGGGGTAGGGACCTACGAGCAGTACTTC.

The chain combines TRBV19 with TRBJ2-1; D is perhaps TRBD2 (6 bases). Germline CDR1 LNHDA, CDR2 SQIVND (reference sequence). CDR3 size: 17 residues. The germline V and J ends were trimmed by 6 bases and 0 bases, with 18 bases remaining between them. CDR3: CASSRGTGGSSYNEQFF. The CDR3 nucleotides are TGTGCCAGTAGCCGCGGGACTGGAGGGAGCTCCTACAATGAGCAGTTCTTC.

This clonotype showed up just a few times. This sequence joins TRBV28 and TRBJ2-7, with no clear D. Germline V lookup: CDR1 MDHEN, CDR2 SYDVKM. V was pared by 2 bases and J by 4 bases, with 15 bases between. This CDR3 is built from 15 residues. This CDR3 reads CASSLGVGGPYEQYF. The DNA of the CDR3 is TGTGCCAGCAGTTTAGGTGTCGGTGGGCCATACGAGCAGTACTTC.